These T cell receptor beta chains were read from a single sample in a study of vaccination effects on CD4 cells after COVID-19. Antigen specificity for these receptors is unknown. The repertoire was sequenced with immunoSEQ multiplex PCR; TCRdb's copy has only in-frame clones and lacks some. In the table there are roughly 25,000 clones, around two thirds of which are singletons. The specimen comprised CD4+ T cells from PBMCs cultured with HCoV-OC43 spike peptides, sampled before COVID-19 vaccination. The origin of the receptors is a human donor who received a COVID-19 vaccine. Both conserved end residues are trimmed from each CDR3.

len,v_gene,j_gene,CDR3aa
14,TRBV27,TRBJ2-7,ASSFTPRGATYEQY
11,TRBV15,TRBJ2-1,ATSRDLWDLHI
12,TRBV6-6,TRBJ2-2,ASILDRNTGELF
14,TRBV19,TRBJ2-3,ASRPPEGFGTDTQY
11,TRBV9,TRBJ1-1,ASSPLPETEAF
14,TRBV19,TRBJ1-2,ASSISGGNPNYGYT
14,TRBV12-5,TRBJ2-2,ASGLRPGGSTGELF
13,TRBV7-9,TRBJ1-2,ASSLGHSPNYGYT
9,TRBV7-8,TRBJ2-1,ASSLDVEQF
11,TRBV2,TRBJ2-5,ASSRGGQETQY
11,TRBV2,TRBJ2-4,ASKGQGANIQY
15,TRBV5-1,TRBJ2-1,ASHGTSGGPTYNEQF
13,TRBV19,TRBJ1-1,ASSIKWDRGGTAF
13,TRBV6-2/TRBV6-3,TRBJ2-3,ASSYVAGDTDTQY
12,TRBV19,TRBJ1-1,ASSHTPGATEAF
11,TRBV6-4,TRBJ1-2,ASSDEGDYGYT
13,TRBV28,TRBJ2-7,ASSLPRRSSYEQY
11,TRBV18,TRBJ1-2,ASSRDVRYGYT
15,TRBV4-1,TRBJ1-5,ASSQGLVGTRNQPQH
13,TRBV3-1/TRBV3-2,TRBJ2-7,ASSRDSQRTYEQY
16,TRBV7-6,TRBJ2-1,ASRNIKTGGRRDNEQF
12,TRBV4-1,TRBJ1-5,ASSQERSGGPQH
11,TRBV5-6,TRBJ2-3,ASGRADTDTQY
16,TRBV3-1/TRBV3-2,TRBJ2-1,ASSQDIAGTSGSNEQF
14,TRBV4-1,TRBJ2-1,ASSQDPSGRRNEQF
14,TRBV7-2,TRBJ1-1,ASSLGHDRVNTEAF
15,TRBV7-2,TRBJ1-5,ASSPLAGTGTGQPQH
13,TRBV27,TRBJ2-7,ASSLRGQGDYEQY
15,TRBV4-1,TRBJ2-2,ASRPGASGDTTGELF
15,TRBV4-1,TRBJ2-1,ASSQDAATSGKNEQF
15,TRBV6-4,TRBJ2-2,ASSPGTSGPFTGELF
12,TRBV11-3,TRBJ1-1,ASSVQGVGTEAF
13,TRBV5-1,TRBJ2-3,ASSGPGQTTDTQY
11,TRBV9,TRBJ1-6,ASSSGRNSPLH
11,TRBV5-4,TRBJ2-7,ASSRPLVGEQY
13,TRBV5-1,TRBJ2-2,ASSTGQAGTGELF
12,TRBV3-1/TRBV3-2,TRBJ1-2,ASSQAERDYGYT
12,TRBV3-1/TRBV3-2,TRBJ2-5,ASSPFGQGETQY
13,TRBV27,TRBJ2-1,ASSRQGVSYNEQF
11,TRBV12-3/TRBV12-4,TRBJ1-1,ASSHDRSAEAF
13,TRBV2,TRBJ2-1,ASSETGSSYNEQF
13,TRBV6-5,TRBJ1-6,ASTALKGVYSPLH
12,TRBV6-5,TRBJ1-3,ASRQGATGNTIY
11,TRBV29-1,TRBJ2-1,SVAWGWDDEQF
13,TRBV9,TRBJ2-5,ASSSTGGGGETQY
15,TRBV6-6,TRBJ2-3,ASSRDYLAGGGDTQY
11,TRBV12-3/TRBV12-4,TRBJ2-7,ASSGDRGREQY
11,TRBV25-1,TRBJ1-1,ASSILGGTEAF
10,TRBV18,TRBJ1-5,ASSPPNQPQH
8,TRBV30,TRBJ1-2,AWSGRGYT
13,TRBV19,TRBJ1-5,ASSAGQGSNQPQH